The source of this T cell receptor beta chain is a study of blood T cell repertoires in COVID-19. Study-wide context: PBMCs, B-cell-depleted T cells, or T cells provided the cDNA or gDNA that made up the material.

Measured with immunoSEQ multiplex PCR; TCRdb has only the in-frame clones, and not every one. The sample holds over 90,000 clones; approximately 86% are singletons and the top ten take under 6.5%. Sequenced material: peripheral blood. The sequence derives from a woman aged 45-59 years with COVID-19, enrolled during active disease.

The CDR3 is CASSQIQGSGTDTQYF. The CDR3, as DNA: TGTGCCAGCAGCCAAATACAGGGGAGCGGGACAGATACGCAGTATTTT. V gene TRBV3-1 (or the pseudogene TRBV3-2) combines with J gene TRBJ2-3; possible D gene TRBD1, 7 bases. The germline V gene encodes CDR1 LGHDT and CDR2 YNNKEL (reference sequence). CDR3 length equals 16 residues. V lost 2 bases and J 3 bases, leaving 15 bases between the germline ends.